This T cell receptor beta chain was found in a study of control samples from healthy donors and cancer patients. In germline, CDR1 is LGHDT, CDR2 YNNKEL (reference sequence). The CDR3 sequence is 12 residues long. Trimming took off 4 bases at V and 2 bases at J, with 5 bases between the two ends. By sample share, this clone is medium-sized. TCRdb keeps only in-frame clones here, not all; method: immunoSEQ multiplex PCR. The sample records tens of thousands of clones, around four fifths being singletons. This clonotype originated in a man under 40 in good health. The source material was blood. The chain employs TRBV3-1 (or the pseudogene TRBV3-2) and TRBJ2-5; D is undetermined. This CDR3 reads CASSLQQETQYF. The DNA of the CDR3 is TGTGCCAGCAGCCTTCAGCAAGAGACCCAGTACTTC.